Listed below are T cell receptor beta chains from one sample, sequenced in a study of T cells in Graves' hyperthyroidism and ophthalmopathy. TCRdb analysed the multiplex PCR reads with MiXCR anew, one entry per CDR3 protein. The sample carries more than 500,000 distinct CDR3 sequences, about 16% recorded once. Source material: blood. The receptor source for this set is a woman in her 30s with Graves' ophthalmopathy. Each CDR3 is given with its conserved first and last residue. The D gene is left open where the match is weak. Not every row has a clone size; where given, it reads once, few, many or a size class.

16	NA	many	TRBJ1-5	TRBV15	CATSRDQSGRGQPQHF	TGTGCCACCAGCAGAGATCAGTCAGGGCGAGGTCAGCCCCAGCATTTT
16	TRBD1	NA	TRBJ1-1	TRBV20-1	CSASRPGTGFATEAFF	TGCAGTGCTTCGCGTCCCGGGACAGGGTTTGCAACTGAAGCTTTCTTT
16	TRBD1	few	TRBJ2-2	TRBV4-1	CASSQHGTGLTGELFF	TGCGCCAGCAGCCAACACGGGACAGGGCTTACCGGGGAGCTGTTTTTT
14	NA	NA	TRBJ2-1	TRBV3-1	CASSQDPQGWEQFF	TGTGCCAGCAGCCAAGATCCCCAGGGGTGGGAGCAGTTCTTC
17	NA	many	TRBJ1-1	TRBV4-1	CASSQLWGAGIGTEAFF	TGCGCCAGCAGCCAACTGTGGGGGGCGGGAATTGGAACTGAAGCTTTCTTT
15	NA	many	TRBJ2-1	TRBV28	CASSLAGNSYNEQFF	TGTGCCAGCAGTTTAGCGGGTAACTCCTACAATGAGCAGTTCTTC
13	NA	NA	TRBJ1-6	TRBV7-9	CASSLEGPTPLHF	TGTGCCAGCAGCTTAGAGGGCCCGACACCCCTCCACTTT
15	TRBD1	few	TRBJ1-2	TRBV12-3/TRBV12-4	CASSLAGGQVNGYTF	TGTGCCAGCAGTTTAGCGGGGGGACAGGTAAATGGCTACACCTTC
16	TRBD1	NA	TRBJ1-3	TRBV7-9	CASTPSGGTGLNTIYF	TGTGCCAGCACACCTAGCGGCGGGACAGGGTTAAACACCATATATTTT
18	TRBD2	NA	TRBJ2-1	TRBV2	CASRGGVAGGPLYNEQFF	TGTGCCAGCAGGGGCGGGGTAGCGGGAGGGCCTCTATACAATGAGCAGTTCTTC
13	NA	NA	TRBJ2-1	TRBV24-1	CATSASPINEQFF	TGTGCCACTTCCGCGTCACCAATCAATGAGCAGTTCTTC
14	NA	many	TRBJ1-1	TRBV2	CASRPITGTPEAFF	TGTGCCAGCAGACCTATCACAGGAACCCCTGAAGCTTTCTTT
15	NA	NA	TRBJ2-1	TRBV20-1	CSARSRASSYNEQFF	TGCAGTGCTAGATCCAGGGCAAGCTCCTACAATGAGCAGTTCTTC
13	NA	few	TRBJ2-1	TRBV4-2	CASSRSQENEQFF	TGTGCCAGCAGCCGCTCCCAAGAGAATGAGCAGTTCTTC
16	NA	NA	TRBJ2-2	TRBV5-6	CASSLSRAENTGELFF	TGTGCCAGCAGCTTAAGTCGTGCAGAGAACACCGGGGAGCTGTTTTTT
14	NA	NA	TRBJ2-1	TRBV11-1	CASSELVTGTKQFF	TGTGCCAGCAGTGAATTGGTAACAGGGACAAAGCAGTTCTTC
17	NA	few	TRBJ2-5	TRBV20-1	CSARDPGGRWGVETQYF	TGCAGTGCTAGAGACCCGGGGGGCAGGTGGGGGGTAGAGACCCAGTACTTC
13	TRBD1	NA	TRBJ2-5	TRBV20-1	CSATSGTEETQYF	TGCAGTGCTACTTCCGGGACAGAAGAGACCCAGTACTTC
16	NA	NA	TRBJ1-1	TRBV20-1	CSAREPPGYVNTEAFF	TGCAGTGCTAGAGAACCCCCAGGGTACGTGAACACTGAAGCTTTCTTT
15	TRBD1	many	TRBJ1-2	TRBV4-3	CASSQNGQGHYGYTF	TGCGCCAGCAGCCAGAACGGACAGGGCCACTATGGCTACACCTTC
16	NA	few	TRBJ1-1	TRBV18	CASSPASPWRNTEAFF	TGTGCCAGCTCACCAGCATCCCCGTGGAGGAACACTGAAGCTTTCTTT
14	TRBD1	many	TRBJ2-5	TRBV6-1	CASRSPGQSETQYF	TGTGCCAGCAGATCTCCGGGACAGTCGGAGACCCAGTACTTC
16	NA	many	TRBJ2-1	TRBV11-2	CASSLSAGGTYNEQFF	TGTGCCAGCAGCTTATCTGCTGGGGGAACCTACAATGAGCAGTTCTTC
17	NA	many	TRBJ2-3	TRBV4-3	CASSQGLEEGTADTQYF	TGCGCCAGCAGCCAAGGCTTAGAGGAGGGCACGGCAGATACGCAGTATTTT
14	TRBD1	many	TRBJ2-6	TRBV27	CASSGGVGANVLTF	TGTGCCAGCTCAGGGGGAGTCGGGGCCAACGTCCTGACTTTC
18	TRBD1	many	TRBJ2-1	TRBV2	CASLGPGQGYGSYNEQFF	TGTGCCAGCCTAGGTCCGGGACAGGGGTATGGTTCCTACAATGAGCAGTTCTTC
14	NA	many	TRBJ1-4	TRBV5-6	CASRFLDGDEKLFF	TGTGCCAGCAGATTCTTGGATGGGGATGAAAAACTGTTTTTT
15	TRBD2	many	TRBJ2-7	TRBV6-1	CASSAGREESYEQYF	TGTGCCAGCAGCGCCGGGCGGGAGGAGTCCTACGAGCAGTACTTC
18	NA	many	TRBJ1-5	TRBV12-3/TRBV12-4	CASSFHLGGLVGNQPQHF	TGTGCCAGCAGTTTTCATCTCGGGGGCCTGGTTGGCAATCAGCCCCAGCATTTT
13	NA	few	TRBJ1-5	TRBV6-5	CASSYSSFQPQHF	TGTGCCAGCAGTTACTCTTCGTTTCAGCCCCAGCATTTT
15	NA	few	TRBJ2-1	TRBV18	CASSKPGSEYNEQFF	TGTGCCAGCTCAAAACCCGGGAGCGAGTACAATGAGCAGTTCTTC
13	TRBD1	NA	TRBJ1-1	TRBV2	CARRTGANTEAFF	TGTGCCAGAAGGACAGGGGCCAACACTGAAGCTTTCTTT
16	NA	many	TRBJ2-7	TRBV3-2	CASSQDTVAGPYEQYF	TGTGCCAGCAGCCAAGATACGGTGGCCGGCCCCTACGAGCAGTACTTC
13	NA	NA	TRBJ1-2	TRBV5-1	CASSLSDNYGYTF	TGCGCCAGCAGCTTGTCTGATAACTATGGCTACACCTTC
13	TRBD1	many	TRBJ2-3	TRBV3-1	CASSITGGGTQYF	TGTGCCAGCAGTATCACAGGGGGTGGTACGCAGTATTTT
13	NA	many	TRBJ2-7	TRBV11-1	CASSLGGPSEQYF	TGTGCCAGCAGCTTGGGGGGGCCCTCCGAGCAGTACTTC
14	NA	many	TRBJ2-1	TRBV5-1	CASSLGMVYNEQFF	TGCGCCAGCAGCTTGGGAATGGTGTACAATGAGCAGTTCTTC
14	TRBD1	many	TRBJ2-7	TRBV20-1	CSASGQGFSYEQYF	TGCAGTGCATCGGGACAGGGGTTCTCCTACGAGCAGTACTTC
16	NA	many	TRBJ2-1	TRBV28	CASSLASEGARYEQFF	TGTGCCAGCAGTTTAGCCTCCGAGGGAGCTAGGTATGAGCAGTTCTTC
14	NA	NA	TRBJ2-1	TRBV9	CASVAGRVSDEQFF	TGTGCCAGCGTGGCGGGACGGGTTTCCGATGAGCAGTTCTTC
15	TRBD1	NA	TRBJ2-2	TRBV9	CASSVEGGKTGELFF	TGTGCCAGCAGCGTAGAAGGGGGCAAGACCGGGGAGCTGTTTTTT
11	NA	NA	TRBJ1-2	TRBV10-3	CAVGNGQGYTF	TGTGCCGTCGGCAATGGTCAAGGCTACACCTTC
13	NA	NA	TRBJ1-6	TRBV27	CASSLGQGSPLHF	TGTGCCAGCAGTCTCGGGCAAGGGTCACCCCTCCACTTT